This section outlines one T cell receptor beta chain sequence together with its context. The data belong to a study of T cell responses to AZD1222 COVID-19 vaccine. Sequencing used immunoSEQ multiplex PCR; TCRdb keeps in-frame clones, though not all of them. In the table there are under 85,000 clones, more than 70% of which are singletons. Germline V gene data show CDR1 as MNHEY and CDR2 as SVGAGI. The CDR3 sequence is 13 residues long. V lost 5 bases, J lost 2 bases, and 10 bases lay in between. Specimen: peripheral blood, collected on day 0 of AZD1222 vaccination. The chain has TRBV6-5 and TRBJ2-7, with no clear D. The receptor was derived from an adult in good health. The CDR3 protein is CASSSVGPYEQYF. As DNA, the CDR3 is TGTGCCAGCAGTAGCGTCGGGCCCTACGAGCAGTACTTC.